The 4 T cell receptor beta chains below all came from one sample that was sequenced in a study of human T cells and chemical hapten exposure. One entry per CDR3 protein, called by TCRdb with MiXCR from the RACE reads. The sample has 150,000 to 200,000 distinct CDR3 sequences; 28% are singletons. Sample time point: patch test 3, about 24 weeks after DPC sensitization. Treatment reported: therapeutic diphenylcyclopropenone sensitization with weekly scalp DPC. The input for sequencing was whole blood, taken in connection with sensitization to the hapten diphenylcyclopropenone (DPC). These receptors all come from a woman between 18 and 30 years old with alopecia areata. Some clones in this sample may be carry-over from other donors' samples.

This clonotype was detected only a few times. The CDR3 DNA reads TGTGCCAGCAGTTTAGAGGTAGCGGGAAGCACAGATACGCAGTATTTT. Translating gives CASSLEVAGSTDTQYF. The chain combines TRBV12-3 or TRBV12-4 with TRBJ2-3; TRBD2 matches 8 bases. Losses at the gene ends were 1 base for V and 0 bases for J; bases not matched to a gene: 3. This CDR3 comprises 16 residues.

This clonotype was counted only a few times. The V gene is TRBV2, the J gene TRBJ2-1; D unresolved. Trimming left V 8 bases short and J 10 bases short, with 12 bases between. Looked up from germline, CDR1 is SNHLY and CDR2 is FYNNEI. The CDR3 has 11 residues. As DNA, the CDR3 is TGTGCCAGCGACTCGACTCGGGAGCAGTTCTTC. Residues: CASDSTREQFF. Drawing the rest from reference TRBV2 and TRBJ2-1, the complete variable domain is EPEVTQTPSHQVTQMGQEVILRCVPISNHLYFYWYRQILGQKVEFLVSFYNNEISEKSEIFDDQFSVERPDGSNFTLKIRSTKLEDSAMYFCASDSTREQFFGPGTRLTVL.

The sample holds a few counts of this clonotype. The chain is built from TRBV20-1 and TRBJ2-7, with D possibly matching TRBD1 (5 bases). This CDR3 comprises 16 residues. V lost 6 bases and J lost 2, with 23 bases in between. Germline CDR1 reads DFQATT; CDR2 reads SNEGSKA (reference sequence). The CDR3 coding sequence is TGCAGTGCCTATCTAGACGCCCCAGACAGACCCTACGAGCAGTACTTC. This sequence encodes CSAYLDAPDRPYEQYF.

This clonotype has a handful of counts. CDR3 residues: CSASLADRNQPQHF. As DNA, the CDR3 is TGCAGTGCTAGTTTGGCGGATCGCAATCAGCCCCAGCATTTT. This chain uses TRBV20-1 with TRBJ1-5, with unresolved D. Germline V gene sequence: CDR1 DFQATT, CDR2 SNEGSKA (reference sequence). The CDR3 consists of 14 residues. Trimming removed 3 bases at V and 2 bases at J, with 11 bases between.